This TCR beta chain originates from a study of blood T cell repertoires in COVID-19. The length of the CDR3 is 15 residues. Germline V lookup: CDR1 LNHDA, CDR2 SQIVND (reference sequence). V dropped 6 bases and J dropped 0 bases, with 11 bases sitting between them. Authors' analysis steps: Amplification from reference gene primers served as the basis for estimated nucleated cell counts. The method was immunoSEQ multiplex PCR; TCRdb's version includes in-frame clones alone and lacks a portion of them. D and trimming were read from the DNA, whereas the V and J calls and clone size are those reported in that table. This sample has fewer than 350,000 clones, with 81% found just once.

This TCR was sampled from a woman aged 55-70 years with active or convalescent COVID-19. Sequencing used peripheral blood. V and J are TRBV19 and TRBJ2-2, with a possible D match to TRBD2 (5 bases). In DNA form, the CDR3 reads TGTGCCAGTAGGCCCGGGATCGCGAACACCGGGGAGCTGTTTTTT. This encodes CASRPGIANTGELFF.